Listed below are T cell receptor beta chains from one sample, sequenced in a study of cytomegalovirus exposure and HLA in healthy donors. Only in-frame clones appear in the TCRdb table, and some are missing; sequencing was by immunoSEQ multiplex PCR. Its clone listing holds approximately 100,000 clones. Sequencing used PBMCs. Every receptor here comes from a man between 35 and 55 years old in good health and CMV-seronegative. Both conserved end residues are part of each CDR3. Each record gives: V gene, D gene, J gene, CDR3 protein, CDR3 DNA. A D gene is named only where the DNA matches it firmly.

TRBV4-3	TRBD2	TRBJ2-3	CASSQDGRARGNTDTQYF	TGCGCCAGCAGCCAAGATGGGAGGGCTAGAGGAAACACAGATACGCAGTATTTT
TRBV9	TRBD2	TRBJ2-5	CASSVGGAGQETQYF	TGTGCCAGCAGCGTCGGGGGGGCCGGTCAAGAGACCCAGTACTTC
TRBV2	NA	TRBJ2-5	CASSGGQFLEETQYF	TGTGCCAGCAGTGGAGGACAGTTCCTGGAGGAGACCCAGTACTTC
TRBV18	TRBD1	TRBJ2-7	CASSPMTGDEQYF	TGTGCCAGCTCACCAATGACAGGGGACGAGCAGTACTTC
TRBV5-6	NA	TRBJ1-6	CASSLRQGSGSYNSPLHF	TGTGCCAGCAGCTTGCGCCAGGGTTCTGGCTCCTATAATTCACCCCTCCACTTT
TRBV28	NA	TRBJ1-5	CASRLSPGDQPQHF	TGTGCCAGCCGATTGTCCCCGGGGGATCAGCCCCAGCATTTT
TRBV27	NA	TRBJ2-7	CASRDNYEQYF	TGTGCCAGTCGGGACAACTACGAGCAGTACTTC
TRBV7-2	NA	TRBJ2-7	CASSLASTAGLEQYF	TGTGCCAGCAGCTTAGCCTCCACTGCAGGGCTAGAGCAGTACTTC
TRBV5-4	TRBD1	TRBJ1-5	CASSPGTDLNQPQHF	TGTGCCAGCAGCCCGGGGACAGACTTAAATCAGCCCCAGCATTTT
TRBV14	TRBD1	TRBJ2-7	CASSHTDREYEQYF	TGTGCCAGCAGCCACACGGACAGGGAATACGAGCAGTACTTC
TRBV10-3	NA	TRBJ2-7	CAISESHRADYEQYF	TGTGCCATCAGTGAGTCGCACAGGGCCGACTACGAGCAGTACTTC
TRBV6-1	TRBD1	TRBJ1-4	CASSEGTGATNEKLFF	TGTGCCAGCAGTGAAGGGACAGGGGCAACTAATGAAAAACTGTTTTTT
TRBV4-3	NA	TRBJ2-7	CASSQASGEQYF	TGCGCCAGCAGCCAAGCGTCCGGCGAGCAGTACTTC
TRBV19	TRBD1	TRBJ1-5	CASRPGQGARGNQPQHF	TGTGCTAGTAGACCGGGACAGGGGGCGCGTGGCAATCAGCCCCAGCATTTT
TRBV7-2	NA	TRBJ1-5	CASSFQSQVIQPQHF	TGTGCCAGCAGCTTTCAAAGTCAGGTAATCCAGCCCCAGCATTTT
TRBV7-2	NA	TRBJ2-3	CASSLTDTQYF	TGTGCCAGCAGCCTCACAGATACGCAGTATTTT
TRBV5-5	TRBD1	TRBJ1-2	CASTEVGQVWSGYTF	TGTGCCAGCACCGAGGTGGGACAGGTTTGGTCTGGCTACACCTTC
TRBV7-8	NA	TRBJ1-4	CASSAGVRYEKLFF	TGTGCCAGCAGCGCAGGGGTTAGATATGAAAAACTGTTTTTT
TRBV5-1	TRBD1	TRBJ1-1	CASSLGQGFTEAFF	TGCGCCAGCAGCTTGGGACAGGGCTTCACTGAAGCTTTCTTT
TRBV5-4	NA	TRBJ2-3	CASSLSGTDTQYF	TGTGCCAGCAGTCTTAGTGGCACAGATACGCAGTATTTT
TRBV5-1	NA	TRBJ2-1	CASNHDGVNNEQFF	TGCGCCAGCAACCATGATGGAGTCAACAATGAGCAGTTCTTC
TRBV5-1	NA	TRBJ2-1	CTSSLAGGTSYNEQFF	TGCACCAGCAGCTTGGCCGGAGGGACCTCCTACAATGAGCAGTTCTTC
TRBV7-9	NA	TRBJ1-1	CASSLLSRMNTEAFF	TGTGCCAGCAGCTTATTGTCCAGAATGAACACTGAAGCTTTCTTT
TRBV9	NA	TRBJ2-2	CASSRAPGELFF	TGTGCCAGCAGCCGAGCCCCCGGGGAGCTGTTTTTT
TRBV6-6	TRBD2	TRBJ2-7	CASSYLVLAGDEQYF	TGTGCCAGCAGTTACCTAGTACTAGCGGGAGACGAGCAGTACTTC
TRBV15	NA	TRBJ2-1	CATSRSRTIYNEQFF	TGTGCCACCAGCAGATCTAGGACTATTTACAATGAGCAGTTCTTC
TRBV6-4	TRBD1	TRBJ2-7	CASSDVVWTGVHEQYF	TGTGCCAGCAGTGACGTCGTCTGGACAGGGGTCCACGAGCAGTACTTC
TRBV27	TRBD2	TRBJ2-7	CASSTSGIGWAYEQYF	TGTGCCAGCAGTACTAGCGGGATTGGCTGGGCCTACGAGCAGTACTTC
TRBV5-4	NA	TRBJ1-6	CASSFFIGGSYNSPLHF	TGTGCCAGCAGCTTCTTTATAGGGGGCTCCTATAATTCACCCCTCCACTTT
TRBV7-9	NA	TRBJ2-2	CASRRDSSSTGELFF	TGTGCCAGCAGGCGGGACAGTAGTTCCACCGGGGAGCTGTTTTTT
TRBV7-2	TRBD1	TRBJ1-2	CASSFNGGDRDGYTF	TGTGCCAGCAGCTTCAATGGGGGGGACAGGGATGGCTACACCTTC
TRBV4-3	TRBD1	TRBJ1-1	CASSPQGADTEAFF	TGCGCCAGCAGCCCCCAGGGGGCGGACACTGAAGCTTTCTTT
TRBV7-8	TRBD1	TRBJ2-5	CASSLGDRGLTQYF	TGTGCCAGCAGCTTGGGGGACAGGGGGTTGACCCAGTACTTC
TRBV19	TRBD1	TRBJ2-7	CASKGAGTGEYEQYF	TGTGCCAGTAAAGGGGCCGGGACAGGGGAATACGAGCAGTACTTC
TRBV19	NA	TRBJ2-3	CASSIVGGSTDTQYF	TGTGCCAGTAGTATAGTTGGGGGGAGCACAGATACGCAGTATTTT
TRBV6-5	NA	TRBJ2-1	CASSYSGDEQFF	TGTGCCAGCAGTTACTCGGGAGATGAGCAGTTCTTC
TRBV5-1	TRBD2	TRBJ2-1	CASSSTGTSQEEQFF	TGCGCCAGCAGCTCGACCGGGACTAGCCAGGAAGAGCAGTTCTTC
TRBV5-1	NA	TRBJ2-4	CASSVEGTPQYF	TGCGCCAGCAGCGTGGAAGGGACACCTCAGTACTTC
TRBV28	NA	TRBJ2-7	CASSFSTALYEQYF	TGTGCCAGCAGTTTTAGTACAGCTCTCTACGAGCAGTACTTC
TRBV27	TRBD1	TRBJ1-4	CASSSIGTEGEKLFF	TGTGCCAGCAGCAGCATCGGGACAGAGGGAGAAAAACTGTTTTTT
TRBV7-8	TRBD2	TRBJ2-1	CASSATSGSSYNEQFF	TGTGCCAGCAGCGCTACTAGCGGCAGCTCCTACAATGAGCAGTTCTTC
TRBV4-2	TRBD2	TRBJ2-2	CASSVSGRGTGELFF	TGTGCCAGCAGCGTTAGCGGGAGGGGCACCGGGGAGCTGTTTTTT
TRBV19	NA	TRBJ2-2	CASSIGLVMNTGELFF	TGTGCCAGTAGTATAGGGTTAGTGATGAACACCGGGGAGCTGTTTTTT
TRBV28	TRBD1	TRBJ1-1	CASHYPGQGTEAFF	TGTGCCAGCCACTACCCGGGACAGGGGACTGAAGCTTTCTTT
TRBV19	NA	TRBJ1-5	CASSRSNQPQHF	TGTGCCAGTAGTCGGTCAAATCAGCCCCAGCATTTT
TRBV30	NA	TRBJ1-1	CAWITLNTEAFF	TGTGCCTGGATTACACTGAACACTGAAGCTTTCTTT
TRBV4-1	NA	TRBJ2-2	CACQDSNTGELFF	TGCGCCTGCCAGGACAGTAACACCGGGGAGCTGTTTTTT
TRBV28	TRBD1	TRBJ2-5	CASSRTGTGEETQYF	TGTGCCAGCAGCCGGACCGGGACAGGGGAAGAGACCCAGTACTTC
TRBV6-6	NA	TRBJ1-1	CASSYSIGQGTFF	TGTGCCAGCAGTTACTCGATAGGTCAGGGGACTTTCTTT
TRBV14	NA	TRBJ2-1	CASSQARYEQFF	TGTGCCAGCAGCCAAGCGAGGTATGAGCAGTTCTTC
TRBV6-5	NA	TRBJ1-5	CAVGGAQGQPQHF	TGTGCCGTTGGGGGGGCGCAGGGTCAGCCCCAGCATTTT
TRBV25-1	TRBD1	TRBJ2-5	CASSESEDRVMETQYF	TGTGCCAGCAGTGAGTCCGAAGACAGGGTTATGGAGACCCAGTACTTC
TRBV9	NA	TRBJ2-5	CASSEQMYQETQYF	TGTGCCAGCAGCGAGCAAATGTACCAAGAGACCCAGTACTTC
TRBV9	NA	TRBJ1-3	CASSGSPEGNTIYF	TGTGCCAGCAGTGGTTCCCCGGAGGGAAACACCATATATTTT
TRBV30	NA	TRBJ1-1	CAWSGIGEGTEAFF	TGTGCCTGGAGTGGTATCGGGGAAGGCACTGAAGCTTTCTTT
TRBV2	NA	TRBJ1-1	CASSERAGSGGEAFF	TGTGCCAGCAGTGAAAGGGCCGGATCGGGGGGTGAAGCTTTCTTT
TRBV7-7	NA	TRBJ2-5	CASSPTGLQETQYF	TGTGCCAGCAGCCCTACTGGACTTCAAGAGACCCAGTACTTC
TRBV19	TRBD1	TRBJ2-1	CASSIDGDRRGKNEQFF	TGTGCCAGTAGTATAGACGGGGACAGGCGGGGCAAGAATGAGCAGTTCTTC
TRBV6-5	TRBD1	TRBJ2-1	CASSQGQSSYNEQFF	TGTGCCAGCAGTCAGGGACAGAGCTCCTACAATGAGCAGTTCTTC